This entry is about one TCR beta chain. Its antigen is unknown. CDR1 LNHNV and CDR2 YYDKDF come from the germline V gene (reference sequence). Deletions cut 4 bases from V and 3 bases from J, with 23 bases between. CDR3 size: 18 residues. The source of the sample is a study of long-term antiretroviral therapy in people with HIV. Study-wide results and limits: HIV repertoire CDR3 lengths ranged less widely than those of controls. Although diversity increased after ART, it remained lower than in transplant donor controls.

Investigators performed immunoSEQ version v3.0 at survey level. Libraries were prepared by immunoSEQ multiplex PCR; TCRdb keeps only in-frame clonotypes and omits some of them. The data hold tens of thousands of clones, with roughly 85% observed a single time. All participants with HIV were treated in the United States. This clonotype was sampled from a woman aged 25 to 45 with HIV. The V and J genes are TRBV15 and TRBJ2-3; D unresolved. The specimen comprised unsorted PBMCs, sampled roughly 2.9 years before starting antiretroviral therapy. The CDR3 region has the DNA TGTGCCACCAGCACCTTCCCCGCCATTGGCCTCTCAACAGATACGCAGTATTTT. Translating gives CATSTFPAIGLSTDTQYF.